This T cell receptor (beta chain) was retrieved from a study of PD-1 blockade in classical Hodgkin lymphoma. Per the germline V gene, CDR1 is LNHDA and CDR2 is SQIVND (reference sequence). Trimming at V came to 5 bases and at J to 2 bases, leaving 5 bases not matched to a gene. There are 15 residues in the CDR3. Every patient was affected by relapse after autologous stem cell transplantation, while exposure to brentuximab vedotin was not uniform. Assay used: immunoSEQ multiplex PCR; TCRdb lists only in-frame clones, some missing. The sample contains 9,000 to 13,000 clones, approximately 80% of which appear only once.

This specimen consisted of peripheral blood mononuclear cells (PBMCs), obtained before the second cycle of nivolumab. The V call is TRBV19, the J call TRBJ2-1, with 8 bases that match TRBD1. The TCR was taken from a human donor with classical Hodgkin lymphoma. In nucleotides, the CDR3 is TGTGCCAGTAGTCTAACAGGGGGGCCCTACAATGAGCAGTTCTTC. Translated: CASSLTGGPYNEQFF. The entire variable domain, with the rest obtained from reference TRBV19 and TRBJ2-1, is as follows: DGGITQSPKYLFRKEGQNVTLSCEQNLNHDAMYWYRQDPGQGLRLIYYSQIVNDFQKGDIAEGYSVSREKKESFPLTVTSAQKNPTAFYLCASSLTGGPYNEQFFGPGTRLTVL.